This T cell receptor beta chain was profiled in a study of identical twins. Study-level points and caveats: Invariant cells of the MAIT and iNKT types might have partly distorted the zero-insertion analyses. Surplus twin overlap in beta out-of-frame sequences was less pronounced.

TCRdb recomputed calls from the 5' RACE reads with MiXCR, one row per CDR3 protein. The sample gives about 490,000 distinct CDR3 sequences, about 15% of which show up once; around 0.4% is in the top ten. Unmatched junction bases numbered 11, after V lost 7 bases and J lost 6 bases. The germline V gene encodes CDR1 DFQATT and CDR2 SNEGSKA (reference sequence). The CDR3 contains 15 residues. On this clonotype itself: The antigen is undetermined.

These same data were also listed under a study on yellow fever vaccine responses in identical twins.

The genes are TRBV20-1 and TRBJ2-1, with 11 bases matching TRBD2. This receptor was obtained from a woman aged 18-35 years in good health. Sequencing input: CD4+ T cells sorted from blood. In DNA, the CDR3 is TGCAGTGTTGGAACTACTGGACTAGCGGGCAATGAGCAGTTCTTC. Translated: CSVGTTGLAGNEQFF.